The T cell receptor (beta chain) under discussion was sequenced for a study of PD-1 blockade in classical Hodgkin lymphoma. Study-level findings and limits: TCR diversity at baseline was reported to be reduced in newly diagnosed patients relative to healthy donors.

The sample's time point: cycle 4 day 1 (C4D1), after about 6 weeks of nivolumab. Each and every patient relapsed after autologous stem cell transplantation, and patients got differing brentuximab vedotin exposure. Remarks on this clone: Its target is unknown.

Measured with immunoSEQ multiplex PCR; TCRdb has only the in-frame clones, and not every one. The repertoire holds over 80,000 clones, with around 80% as singletons. The CDR3 covers 15 residues. The junction had 10 bases not matched to a gene; V was cut back by 6 bases and J by 5 bases. CDR1 is MNHEY and CDR2 is SMNVEV in the germline V gene (reference sequence). The chain employs TRBV27 and TRBJ2-4; 7 bases align to TRBD1. Sequenced here: peripheral blood mononuclear cells (PBMCs), sampled before the fourth cycle of nivolumab. The source is a human donor with classical Hodgkin lymphoma. For the CDR3, the DNA is TGTGCCAGCAGCCGGCGAGGGGACAGACAAAACATTCAGTACTTC. This sequence encodes CASSRRGDRQNIQYF.